This is a list of T cell receptor beta chains from one sample in a study of chemoradiotherapy in HPV16-positive cancers. Produced via immunoSEQ multiplex PCR; TCRdb's table is partial and in-frame only. The sample shows more than 35,000 clones, around 76% of them seen only once. The sequences come from blood, collected from a patient who underwent chemoradiotherapy. These receptors were obtained from a human donor with HPV-associated anogenital cancer. The CDR3 runs from the conserved cysteine through the conserved F or W. The D gene is left open where the match is weak. Clone sizes are given selectively: once, few, many, or a class where the clone is expanded.

cdr3_aa cdr3_nt j_call v_call d_call clone_size
CASSLQGASGYTF TGTGCCAGCAGCTTACAGGGGGCGAGTGGCTACACCTTC TRBJ1-2 TRBV7-3 TRBD1 few
CASSYTRAETGELFF TGTGCCAGCAGTTACACGAGGGCAGAAACCGGGGAGCTGTTTTTT TRBJ2-2 TRBV6-5 NA NA
CASSPPDRGKTKLFF TGTGCCAGCTCACCCCCGGACAGGGGAAAGACAAAACTGTTTTTT TRBJ1-4 TRBV18 TRBD1 NA
CASGTGTRGGVEQYF TGTGCTAGTGGCACCGGGACCCGGGGAGGGGTCGAGCAGTACTTC TRBJ2-7 TRBV12-5 TRBD2 NA
CASSPTQASRGISPLHF TGTGCCAGCAGCCCAACCCAAGCCAGTCGAGGGATTTCACCCCTCCACTTT TRBJ1-6 TRBV14 NA few
CASSPPGQRFNEKLFF TGTGCCAGCTCACCGCCGGGACAGCGATTTAATGAAAAACTGTTTTTT TRBJ1-4 TRBV18 TRBD1 NA
CASSYRVPNEKLFF TGTGCCAGCAGCTACAGGGTGCCTAATGAAAAACTGTTTTTT TRBJ1-4 TRBV5-6 NA NA
CASRLQGSRTEAFF TGTGCCAGTAGGCTTCAGGGTAGTCGCACTGAAGCTTTCTTT TRBJ1-1 TRBV19 NA NA
CASSQNDRVRQPQHF TGTGCCAGCAGCCAAAACGACAGGGTCAGGCAGCCCCAGCATTTT TRBJ1-5 TRBV6-1 TRBD1 NA
CASSFPGELFF TGTGCCAGCAGTTTCCCCGGGGAGCTGTTTTTT TRBJ2-2 TRBV6-6 NA NA
CASSPQTGVGANVLTF TGTGCCAGCTCCCCTCAGACAGGGGTGGGGGCCAACGTCCTGACTTTC TRBJ2-6 TRBV18 TRBD1 once
CASSSQGLSSYNEQFF TGTGCCAGCAGTTCCCAGGGGTTAAGCTCCTACAATGAGCAGTTCTTC TRBJ2-1 TRBV2 NA NA
CASSPRGQPNQPQHF TGTGCCAGCAGCCCCAGGGGTCAACCTAATCAGCCCCAGCATTTT TRBJ1-5 TRBV2 NA NA
CASSLQGRTYEQYF TGTGCCAGCAGCTTACAGGGGAGGACCTACGAGCAGTACTTC TRBJ2-7 TRBV11-3 NA NA
CAWMGDRSTDTQYF TGTGCCTGGATGGGGGACAGAAGCACAGATACGCAGTATTTT TRBJ2-3 TRBV30 TRBD1 NA
CASSMATGGKGQPQHF TGTGCCAGTAGTATGGCGACAGGGGGGAAGGGTCAGCCCCAGCATTTT TRBJ1-5 TRBV19 TRBD1 NA
CASRWTANTEAFF TGTGCCAGCAGATGGACGGCGAACACTGAAGCTTTCTTT TRBJ1-1 TRBV6-1 NA NA
CSANPGGEQYF TGCAGCGCGAACCCTGGGGGCGAGCAGTACTTC TRBJ2-7 TRBV29-1 NA once
CSVVSYDRVNEQYF TGCAGCGTTGTTTCCTATGACAGGGTCAACGAGCAGTACTTC TRBJ2-7 TRBV29-1 TRBD1 NA
CSVEPSVDGANVLTF TGCAGCGTTGAACCTAGCGTTGATGGGGCCAACGTCCTGACTTTC TRBJ2-6 TRBV29-1 NA NA
CASSKGVSYEQYF TGCGCCAGCAGCAAAGGGGTATCCTACGAGCAGTACTTC TRBJ2-7 TRBV5-1 NA NA
CASRPRGRGFGYEQYF TGTGCCAGCAGACCCCGTGGTCGGGGGTTTGGGTACGAGCAGTACTTC TRBJ2-7 TRBV27 NA NA
CASSVEGAGRPGETQYF TGTGCCAGCAGCGTAGAAGGAGCGGGGCGACCGGGGGAGACCCAGTACTTC TRBJ2-5 TRBV9 TRBD2 NA
CASSPRSHSNQPQHF TGTGCCAGCAGCCCCCGGTCCCATAGCAATCAGCCCCAGCATTTT TRBJ1-5 TRBV7-2 NA NA
CASSPPGTGGFGGYTF TGTGCCAGCAGCCCCCCCGGGACAGGGGGATTCGGTGGCTACACCTTC TRBJ1-2 TRBV14 TRBD1 NA
CASSATSGDTDTQYF TGTGCCAGCAGCGCGACTAGCGGGGACACAGATACGCAGTATTTT TRBJ2-3 TRBV2 TRBD2 NA
CASSLVSGGNIDEQFF TGTGCCAGCAGCTTAGTTAGCGGGGGGAATATCGATGAGCAGTTCTTC TRBJ2-1 TRBV7-3 TRBD2 few
CASSLEDGPNRDF TGTGCCAGCAGCTTGGAGGACGGTCCTAACCGGGACTTC TRBJ2-7 TRBV5-6 NA once
CASSPNLVGVGSYEQYF TGCGCCAGCAGCCCCAACCTCGTGGGGGTCGGAAGCTACGAGCAGTACTTC TRBJ2-7 TRBV4-3 NA NA
CASSVLTGYDEQFF TGTGCCAGCAGCGTCCTTACAGGGTACGATGAGCAGTTCTTC TRBJ2-1 TRBV5-4 NA NA
CASSEVGGWQPQHF TGTGCCAGCAGTGAAGTTGGGGGCTGGCAGCCCCAGCATTTT TRBJ1-5 TRBV2 NA NA
CASSMTGARDTQYF TGTGCCAGTAGTATGACAGGGGCCCGAGATACGCAGTATTTT TRBJ2-3 TRBV19 TRBD1 NA
CASSLLQGSYTF TGTGCCAGCAGCCTTCTTCAGGGAAGCTACACCTTC TRBJ1-2 TRBV7-9 NA few
CAYRENTADTQYF TGTGCCTATAGAGAGAACACGGCAGATACGCAGTATTTT TRBJ2-3 TRBV10-3 NA NA
CASSLAFGGSGNNEQFF TGTGCCAGCAGCTTGGCATTCGGCGGCAGCGGAAACAATGAGCAGTTCTTC TRBJ2-1 TRBV5-8 NA NA
CASSPSGQGAGYGYTF TGTGCCAGCAGCCCCTCTGGACAGGGGGCCGGCTATGGCTACACCTTC TRBJ1-2 TRBV9 TRBD1 few
CASSYNSMNTEAFF TGCGCCAGCAGCTATAACAGTATGAACACTGAAGCTTTCTTT TRBJ1-1 TRBV5-1 NA NA
CASSRGRQETQYF TGTGCCAGCAGTCGGGGGAGACAAGAGACCCAGTACTTC TRBJ2-5 TRBV2 NA NA
CSVERTSGGGNYEQYF TGCAGCGTTGAAAGGACTAGCGGGGGGGGAAACTACGAGCAGTACTTC TRBJ2-7 TRBV29-1 TRBD2 NA
CASSGVQGYYEQYF TGTGCCAGCAGCGGGGTACAGGGCTACTACGAGCAGTACTTC TRBJ2-7 TRBV7-9 NA NA
CASSPFGLGIGETQYF TGTGCCAGCAGCCCCTTCGGGTTAGGGATTGGAGAGACCCAGTACTTC TRBJ2-5 TRBV7-8 NA NA
CASSSYAQTQYF TGTGCCAGCAGTAGCTACGCGCAGACCCAGTACTTC TRBJ2-5 TRBV2 NA NA
CASSSPTEFPYGYTF TGTGCCAGCAGTTCACCGACAGAATTCCCCTATGGCTACACCTTC TRBJ1-2 TRBV7-6 NA NA
CASSFGVGNSPLHF TGCGCCAGCAGCTTTGGGGTAGGGAACTCACCCCTCCACTTT TRBJ1-6 TRBV5-1 NA NA
CASFALRQLNTEAFF TGTGCCAGCTTCGCATTAAGACAGTTGAACACTGAAGCTTTCTTT TRBJ1-1 TRBV7-8 NA NA
CASSQEGYGTRPSGANVLTF TGCGCCAGCAGCCAAGAGGGGTACGGGACACGGCCTTCTGGGGCCAACGTCCTGACTTTC TRBJ2-6 TRBV4-1 NA few
CASSHTGSYEQYF TGTGCCAGCAGTCATACAGGGTCCTACGAGCAGTACTTC TRBJ2-7 TRBV6-1 NA NA
CASSPEGASGANVLTF TGTGCCAGCAGCCCGGAGGGGGCCTCTGGGGCCAACGTCCTGACTTTC TRBJ2-6 TRBV5-6 NA NA
CASGRDREYDEQFF TGTGCCAGCGGCAGGGACAGGGAGTACGATGAGCAGTTCTTC TRBJ2-1 TRBV27 TRBD1 few
CASSARHYGYTF TGTGCCAGTAGTGCGCGGCACTATGGCTACACCTTC TRBJ1-2 TRBV19 NA few
CASSLEWGSGGAIYNEQFF TGTGCCAGCAGCTTAGAGTGGGGTAGCGGGGGGGCTATCTACAATGAGCAGTTCTTC TRBJ2-1 TRBV11-2 TRBD2 few
CASSSGVSSAYEQYF TGTGCCAGCAGCTCCGGAGTATCCTCGGCCTACGAGCAGTACTTC TRBJ2-7 TRBV11-1 NA NA
CASSSTGNQPQHF TGCGCCAGCAGCTCGACGGGCAATCAGCCCCAGCATTTT TRBJ1-5 TRBV5-1 NA NA
CAISWGGNTEAFF TGTGCCATCAGTTGGGGTGGGAACACTGAAGCTTTCTTT TRBJ1-1 TRBV10-3 NA NA
CASSRDRENTEAFF TGTGCCAGCAGCCGTGACAGGGAGAACACTGAAGCTTTCTTT TRBJ1-1 TRBV5-4 TRBD1 NA